This TCR beta chain stems from a study of early T cells in non-severe SARS-CoV-2 infection. Study-wide background: Chains were unpaired, as sequencing was done on bulk RNA from unsorted whole blood.

This clonotype was counted at least ten times. Its antigen is unknown. An end of the junction does not agree with germline; a read error may underlie this. Study results and caveats: Sequences matched to VDJdb favored anti-spike CD8 responses, while private and CD4 specificities were missed.

Each cDNA molecule carried a unique molecular identifier. TCRdb redid the calling of the 5' RACE reads with MiXCR, one entry per CDR3 protein. This table holds fewer than 65,000 distinct CDR3 sequences, roughly a tenth found once. CDR3 length: 11 residues. Germline CDR1 reads SGHDN; CDR2 reads FVKESK. The chain is built from TRBV14 and TRBJ2-1; the D gene is possibly TRBD2 (7 bases). Specimen: whole blood. The TCR comes from an adult who was a healthcare worker with PCR-confirmed SARS-CoV-2 infection or an uninfected control (not recorded which). CDR3 in DNA: TGTGCCAGCAGAGGGGGGGACATGGTGGTCTTC. Amino acid sequence: CASRGGDMVVF.